The sequence of this T cell receptor (beta chain) was determined in a study of cytomegalovirus exposure and HLA in healthy donors. Study information: One earlier analysis, a look at 150 million to 200 million T cells, found 117 million unique TCR beta sequences.

This clone was counted between two and nine times. Its antigen remains unidentified. Regarding the study as a whole: High specificity and sensitivity for cytomegalovirus status were reported for the classifier. A previous analysis found most TCR beta V segments productive roughly 87% or roughly 30% of the time. Some V segments, TRBV6-2 and TRBV6-3 among them, were indistinguishable and were therefore excluded.

Both 60 Vbeta primers and 13 Jbeta primers went into the PCR. The table came from immunoSEQ multiplex PCR; TCRdb's copy has only in-frame clones and leaves some out. The profile covers approximately 150,000 clones, with about 77% appearing a single time and under 1.5% taken by the ten largest. Germline loops: CDR1 MRHNA, CDR2 SNTAGT. CDR3 length equals 15 residues. V lost 3 bases, J lost 1 base, and 3 bases stayed unmatched. The receptor was derived from a man aged 25-45 years in good health and CMV-seronegative. The sample was PBMCs. V and J are TRBV6-4 and TRBJ2-3; 8 bases map to TRBD1. The chain's CDR3 is CASSETTGGTDTQYF. For the CDR3, the DNA is TGTGCCAGCAGTGAAACGACAGGGGGCACAGATACGCAGTATTTT.